The rows below give T cell receptor beta chains drawn from one sample of a study of blood T cell repertoires in COVID-19. Profiled with immunoSEQ multiplex PCR; TCRdb holds only in-frame clones, not every one. The sample holds 50,000 or so clones, 85% to 90% seen once. Sequencing was done on a sample of peripheral blood. The receptors shown here come from a man in his sixties with active COVID-19. Each CDR3 is given with its conserved first and last residue. The D gene is left open where the match is weak. Rows may omit the clone size; those that give it use once, few, many or a size class.

j_gene	v_gene	d_gene	abundance	CDR3nt	CDR3aa
TRBJ1-1	TRBV30	-	-	TGTGCCTGGAGTGTACTAATAGGAATCACTGAAGCTTTCTTT	CAWSVLIGITEAFF
TRBJ2-1	TRBV11-2	TRBD2	-	TGTGCCAGCAGCCAAGTGGGACTAGCGGGATTGAAGTACAATGAGCAGTTCTTC	CASSQVGLAGLKYNEQFF
TRBJ1-1	TRBV7-2	-	once	TGTGCCAGCAGCTTAGCAGGCGAGGTCACTGAAGCTTTCTTT	CASSLAGEVTEAFF
TRBJ1-5	TRBV7-2	TRBD1	-	TGTGCCAGCAGCTTAGATTTAGGGGGCGGCAATCAGCCCCAGCATTTT	CASSLDLGGGNQPQHF
TRBJ1-2	TRBV24-1	TRBD1	-	TGTGCCACCAGTGACCCGAGGACAGGGAGGTATGGCTACACCTTC	CATSDPRTGRYGYTF
TRBJ2-5	TRBV9	TRBD2	-	TGTGCCAGCAGCGTGTCTAGCGGGAGAGGTCAGGAGACCCAGTACTTC	CASSVSSGRGQETQYF
TRBJ1-1	TRBV6-5	-	-	TGTGCCAGCAGTTCGACATTCATGAACACTGAAGCTTTCTTT	CASSSTFMNTEAFF
TRBJ2-5	TRBV9	TRBD2	-	TGTGCCAGCAGCAGAGGGGTACTAGCGGGGGAAGAGACCCAGTACTTC	CASSRGVLAGEETQYF
TRBJ2-2	TRBV9	TRBD2	-	TGTGCCAGCAGCGCGCCGGGACTAGCGGGAGGGCCCGGGGAGCTGTTTTTT	CASSAPGLAGGPGELFF
TRBJ2-1	TRBV9	-	-	TGTGCCAGCAGCGACTCCGCGGGATCGTACAATGAGCAGTTCTTC	CASSDSAGSYNEQFF
TRBJ2-7	TRBV6-5	TRBD1	-	TGTGCCAGCACAACCGGGACAGGGATCTCCCACGAGCAGTACTTC	CASTTGTGISHEQYF
TRBJ2-1	TRBV5-8	TRBD2	-	TGTGCCAGCAGCTTCCTAGCGGGAGGGGAGCAGTTCTTC	CASSFLAGGEQFF
TRBJ2-1	TRBV12-1	-	-	TGTGCCAGCAGCTTTGCAGGGAGCCCCTACAATGAGCAGTTCTTC	CASSFAGSPYNEQFF
TRBJ2-7	TRBV6-2/TRBV6-3	-	-	TGTGCCAGCAGTTTTAATCCCCGTAGAGAGCAGTACTTC	CASSFNPRREQYF
TRBJ2-7	TRBV2	-	-	TGTGCCAGCGAACAGGTTGAGGTCTACGAGCAGTACTTC	CASEQVEVYEQYF
TRBJ2-7	TRBV9	-	-	TGTGCCAGCAGACTCAACCCCTTCCCCTTGCGCACGCACCCCCACTACGAGCAGTACTTC	CASRLNPFPLRTHPHYEQYF
TRBJ1-2	TRBV7-9	TRBD1	-	TGTGCCAGCAGCTTAGGTAACCGGGACAGTAACTATGGCTACACCTTC	CASSLGNRDSNYGYTF
TRBJ1-5	TRBV7-2	TRBD1	-	TGTGCCAGCAGCTCGGGACAGGGGGGCAATCAGCCCCAGCATTTT	CASSSGQGGNQPQHF
TRBJ2-3	TRBV24-1	-	-	TGTGCCACCTCTTGGGGCAGTTCCACAGATACGCAGTATTTT	CATSWGSSTDTQYF
TRBJ2-7	TRBV4-1	-	-	TGCGCCAGCAGCGCTCTAGCTAACTCCTACGAGCAGTACTTC	CASSALANSYEQYF
TRBJ2-1	TRBV28	TRBD2	-	TGTGCCAGCAGCCGAACTCCTAAACTAGCGCCCTCCTACAATGAGCAGTTCTTC	CASSRTPKLAPSYNEQFF
TRBJ2-7	TRBV11-2	TRBD1	-	TGTGCCAGCAGCTTAGGGACAGGGAGTCCCAACGAGCAGTACTTC	CASSLGTGSPNEQYF
TRBJ1-6	TRBV6-1	-	-	TGTGCCAGCAGTGAGACATTTTGGAATTCACCCCTCCACTTT	CASSETFWNSPLHF
TRBJ2-1	TRBV6-5	TRBD2	-	TGTGCCAGCAGTCCCTGGCGGGGGGGCTACAATGAGCAGTTCTTC	CASSPWRGGYNEQFF
TRBJ1-6	TRBV7-3	-	-	TGTGCCAGCAGCTTAACGGGCTCAGAGCTTCTCCACTTT	CASSLTGSELLHF
TRBJ1-2	TRBV27	TRBD1	-	TGTGCCAGCAGTCCTTGGACAGGGGTGAACGGCTACACCTTC	CASSPWTGVNGYTF
TRBJ2-6	TRBV6-4	-	-	TGTGCCAGCAGTGACGGAGAAGCCAACGTCCTGACTTTC	CASSDGEANVLTF
TRBJ2-7	TRBV5-1	-	-	TGCGCCAGCAGCCTGGTTTTGGGGAGCAACTCCTACGAGCAGTACTTC	CASSLVLGSNSYEQYF
TRBJ2-7	TRBV7-8	-	few	TGTGCCAGCAGCCCGGTGATCTACGAGCAGTACTTC	CASSPVIYEQYF
TRBJ2-7	TRBV7-8	TRBD1	-	TGTGCCAGCAGCGTAACACCAACCGGGACAGTGACCTACGAGCAGTACTTC	CASSVTPTGTVTYEQYF
TRBJ1-5	TRBV4-3	-	once	TGCGCCAGCAGCCAAGATGTCACTGGCGGTCAGCCCCAGCATTTT	CASSQDVTGGQPQHF
TRBJ2-1	TRBV5-6	-	-	TGTGCCAGCAGCTGGGGACTGTCGTACAATGAGCAGTTCTTC	CASSWGLSYNEQFF
TRBJ1-4	TRBV7-9	-	-	TGTGCCAGCAGCTCTTCTATGCCAAGTAATGAAAAACTGTTTTTT	CASSSSMPSNEKLFF
TRBJ1-2	TRBV28	-	-	TGTGCCAGCGCCCCGGGAACTAACTATGGCTACACCTTC	CASAPGTNYGYTF
TRBJ1-5	TRBV7-2	-	-	TGTGCCAGCAGCTCCGGGCGGGGTCAGCCCCAGCATTTT	CASSSGRGQPQHF
TRBJ2-3	TRBV5-4	TRBD2	-	TGTGCCAGCAGCTTGGGACTAGCGAGAAGCACAGATACGCAGTATTTT	CASSLGLARSTDTQYF
TRBJ2-7	TRBV10-2	-	-	TGCGCCAGCAGCCCATGGGGAGGCTACGAGCAGTACTTC	CASSPWGGYEQYF
TRBJ1-6	TRBV5-1	TRBD1	-	TGCGCCAGCAGCCTGACAGGGGGCGCGGATTCACCCCTCCACTTT	CASSLTGGADSPLHF
TRBJ1-1	TRBV3-1/TRBV3-2	TRBD1	-	TGTGCCAGCAGCCCAGGGGGTTCAACTGAAGCTTTCTTT	CASSPGGSTEAFF
TRBJ2-2	TRBV2	-	-	TGTGCCAGCAGTTCTGACTCCGCGAACACCGGGGAGCTGTTTTTT	CASSSDSANTGELFF